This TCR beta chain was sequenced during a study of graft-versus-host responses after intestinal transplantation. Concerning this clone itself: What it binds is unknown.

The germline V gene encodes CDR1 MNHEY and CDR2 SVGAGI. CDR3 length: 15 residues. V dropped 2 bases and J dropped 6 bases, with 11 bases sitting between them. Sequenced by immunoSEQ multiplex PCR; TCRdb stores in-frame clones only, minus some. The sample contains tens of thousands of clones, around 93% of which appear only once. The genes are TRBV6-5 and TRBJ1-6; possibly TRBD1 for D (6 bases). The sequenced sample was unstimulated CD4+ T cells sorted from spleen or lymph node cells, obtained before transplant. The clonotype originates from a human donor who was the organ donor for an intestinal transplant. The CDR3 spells CASSYQDRFNSPLHF. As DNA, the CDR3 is TGTGCCAGCAGTTACCAGGACAGATTTAATTCACCCCTCCACTTT.